The clone carrying this T cell receptor (beta chain) was observed a handful of times. Its antigen is still unknown. This sample stems from a study of identical twins. Study-wide results and limits: High-abundance cord blood beta clonotypes had fewer insertions; memory repertoires showed none. Shared out-of-frame alpha sequences (those common to twins) showed excess low generation probability. Partly confounded zero-insertion analyses could result from invariant MAIT and iNKT cells.

One entry per CDR3 protein, called by TCRdb with MiXCR from the 5' RACE reads. Of hundreds of thousands of distinct CDR3 sequences listed, 7.5% are singletons. V lost 0 bases and J 0 bases, leaving 12 bases between the germline ends. Germline V gene sequence: CDR1 DFQATT, CDR2 SNEGSKA (reference sequence). The CDR3 is 17 residues long. These data are also associated with another study on yellow fever vaccine responses in identical twins. That study reports: Vaccine T cell responses of twins reportedly seemed partly convergent and partly personalized.

V is TRBV20-1 and J is TRBJ2-6, with D possibly being TRBD1 or TRBD2 (6 bases each). This receptor was identified in a young woman in good health. The sequenced material came from memory (CD45RO+) T cells sorted from blood. The CDR3, as DNA: TGCAGTGCTAGAGATATGGCGGGACACTCTGGGGCCAACGTCCTGACTTTC. The encoded protein is CSARDMAGHSGANVLTF.